Listed below are T cell receptor beta chains from one sample, sequenced in a study of cytomegalovirus exposure and HLA in healthy donors. TCRdb's table, derived via immunoSEQ multiplex PCR, lists solely in-frame clones and lacks some. The table includes 130,000 to 150,000 clones, roughly 87% detected once. Sequencing was done on a sample of PBMCs. These receptors were collected from a man younger than 30 in good health and CMV-seropositive. CDR3s include the opening cysteine and the closing phenylalanine or tryptophan. The order of the fields is J gene, clone size, V gene, D gene, CDR3 protein, CDR3 DNA. A D gene is named only where the DNA matches it firmly. Size is stated for part of the rows, as once, few or many counts, or as a class when the clone is expanded.

TRBJ1-1 | NA | TRBV5-4 | TRBD1 | CASRRDPGQVNKNTEAFF | TGTGCCAGCAGACGTGATCCGGGACAGGTAAATAAGAACACTGAAGCTTTCTTT
TRBJ1-1 | NA | TRBV18 | TRBD1 | CASSSSRGTGGQAFF | TGTGCCAGCTCATCATCACGAGGAACAGGGGGACAAGCTTTCTTT
TRBJ1-2 | NA | TRBV2 | NA | CASDRSWPTTGGYTF | TGTGCCAGCGATCGTTCGTGGCCCACAACGGGAGGCTACACCTTC
TRBJ2-7 | few | TRBV27 | TRBD2 | CASSFSGRTYEQYF | TGTGCCAGCAGTTTTAGCGGGAGAACCTACGAGCAGTACTTC
TRBJ1-4 | NA | TRBV5-1 | NA | CASSLMDWDEKLFF | TGCGCCAGCAGCTTAATGGACTGGGATGAAAAACTGTTTTTT
TRBJ2-1 | NA | TRBV7-2 | TRBD1 | CASSFRTGAGNEQFF | TGTGCCAGCAGCTTTCGGACAGGGGCAGGCAATGAGCAGTTCTTC
TRBJ2-1 | NA | TRBV7-6 | TRBD1 | CASSPGTEYNEQFF | TGTGCCAGCAGCCCTGGGACAGAATACAATGAGCAGTTCTTC
TRBJ2-7 | NA | TRBV27 | NA | CASSSSPHEYRLEQYF | TGTGCCAGCAGTTCCTCGCCTCACGAATACAGGCTTGAGCAGTACTTC
TRBJ1-1 | NA | TRBV28 | NA | CASSSQGTLSEAFF | TGTGCCAGCAGTTCTCAGGGAACGTTGAGTGAAGCTTTCTTT
TRBJ2-1 | once | TRBV6-5 | TRBD2 | CASSIRGGYNEQFF | TGTGCCAGCAGTATCCGGGGGGGATACAATGAGCAGTTCTTC
TRBJ1-2 | once | TRBV18 | TRBD1 | CASSPYRGRNYGYTF | TGTGCCAGCTCACCTTACAGGGGGCGAAACTATGGCTACACCTTC
TRBJ2-7 | NA | TRBV4-2 | NA | CASSPSIGSAQGIYEQYF | TGTGCCAGCAGCCCAAGTATAGGTTCAGCACAGGGAATCTACGAGCAGTACTTC
TRBJ1-5 | NA | TRBV5-1 | TRBD1 | CASSATGTASNQPQHF | TGCGCCAGCAGCGCCACCGGGACAGCGAGCAATCAGCCCCAGCATTTT
TRBJ2-7 | NA | TRBV6-1 | TRBD1 | CASRRPGQSLYEQYF | TGTGCCAGCAGAAGACCGGGACAGAGTCTTTACGAGCAGTACTTC
TRBJ1-3 | few | TRBV27 | NA | CASSLGGNGNTIYF | TGTGCCAGCAGTTTGGGAGGGAATGGAAACACCATATATTTT
TRBJ1-4 | NA | TRBV5-5 | TRBD1 | CASSLTGTNEKLFF | TGTGCCAGCAGCCTGACAGGGACTAATGAAAAACTGTTTTTT
TRBJ1-1 | NA | TRBV18 | TRBD1 | CASSPQGRGRGTEAFF | TGTGCCAGCTCTCCCCAGGGCAGGGGGCGCGGCACTGAAGCTTTCTTT
TRBJ2-7 | NA | TRBV4-2 | TRBD2 | CASSGGSGTNYEQYF | TGTGCCAGCAGCGGCGGGAGCGGAACGAACTACGAGCAGTACTTC
TRBJ2-5 | few | TRBV5-1 | NA | CASSLGGRGETQYF | TGCGCCAGCAGCTTGGGTGGGAGAGGAGAGACCCAGTACTTC
TRBJ2-7 | NA | TRBV6-6 | NA | CASSPDYYEQYF | TGTGCCAGCAGTCCGGACTACTACGAGCAGTACTTC
TRBJ1-2 | NA | TRBV4-1 | TRBD1 | CASSQVAGGASYGYTF | TGCGCCAGCAGCCAAGTCGCAGGGGGCGCAAGTTACGGCTACACCTTC
TRBJ1-4 | NA | TRBV5-1 | TRBD1 | CASSVTAGGTNEKLFF | TGCGCCAGCAGCGTAACTGCAGGGGGCACTAATGAAAAACTGTTTTTT
TRBJ2-7 | NA | TRBV30 | TRBD2 | CAGGGEPYEQYF | TGTGCCGGGGGAGGGGAACCCTACGAGCAGTACTTC
TRBJ2-4 | NA | TRBV15 | TRBD1 | CATGQGYQGAKNIQYF | TGTGCCACCGGACAGGGGTATCAAGGAGCCAAAAACATTCAGTACTTC
TRBJ2-2 | NA | TRBV7-3 | NA | CASSLGPGVNTGELFF | TGTGCCAGCAGCCTGGGGCCAGGGGTTAACACCGGGGAGCTGTTTTTT
TRBJ2-3 | NA | TRBV5-6 | TRBD1 | CASSLGTGVDTQYF | TGTGCCAGCAGCTTGGGGACAGGGGTAGATACGCAGTATTTT
TRBJ2-2 | NA | TRBV11-3 | NA | CASSSQRGAITGELFF | TGTGCCAGCAGCTCCCAACGGGGGGCGATCACCGGGGAGCTGTTTTTT
TRBJ2-2 | NA | TRBV5-1 | NA | CASSLTRGPNTGELFF | TGCGCCAGCAGCTTGACGCGGGGGCCCAACACCGGGGAGCTGTTTTTT
TRBJ1-2 | NA | TRBV28 | NA | CASSFGKNNRGEVYYGYTF | TGTGCCAGCAGTTTTGGTAAAAATAACCGGGGTGAGGTTTACTATGGCTACACCTTC
TRBJ1-2 | NA | TRBV25-1 | NA | CASSRGTYGYTF | TGTGCCAGCAGTAGGGGGACCTATGGCTACACCTTC
TRBJ2-7 | NA | TRBV11-2 | NA | CASSLGRELNTGEQYF | TGTGCCAGCAGCCTGGGGAGAGAACTTAACACGGGGGAGCAGTACTTC
TRBJ2-1 | NA | TRBV19 | TRBD2 | CASSPPEAGGRNEQFF | TGTGCCAGTAGTCCCCCGGAGGCGGGGGGGCGGAATGAGCAGTTCTTC
TRBJ1-1 | NA | TRBV6-5 | NA | CASSDFNSGSTEAFF | TGTGCCAGCAGTGACTTTAATTCGGGAAGCACTGAAGCTTTCTTT
TRBJ1-2 | NA | TRBV10-2 | NA | CASNREESNYGYTF | TGCGCCAGTAACCGGGAAGAGAGTAACTATGGCTACACCTTC
TRBJ1-1 | NA | TRBV2 | NA | CASRYNRQHTEAFF | TGTGCCAGCAGATACAACAGGCAGCACACTGAAGCTTTCTTT
TRBJ1-4 | NA | TRBV7-9 | TRBD1 | CASSGRDSTNEKLFF | TGTGCCAGCAGCGGTCGGGACAGCACTAATGAAAAACTGTTTTTT
TRBJ2-3 | NA | TRBV28 | NA | CATRGAQEASTDTQYF | TGTGCCACCCGCGGGGCCCAAGAAGCTAGCACAGATACGCAGTATTTT
TRBJ2-1 | once | TRBV5-3 | NA | CARSLEVGGILNEQFF | TGTGCCAGAAGCTTGGAAGTTGGCGGGATCCTCAATGAGCAGTTCTTC
TRBJ2-7 | NA | TRBV4-2 | TRBD2 | CASSQGTSSYEQYF | TGTGCCAGCAGCCAAGGGACTAGCAGCTACGAGCAGTACTTC
TRBJ1-1 | NA | TRBV9 | NA | CASSPNPWVGGTEAFF | TGTGCCAGCAGCCCGAACCCCTGGGTAGGAGGCACTGAAGCTTTCTTT
TRBJ1-1 | NA | TRBV6-5 | NA | CASKLGRNTEAFF | TGTGCCAGCAAGCTTGGGCGGAACACTGAAGCTTTCTTT
TRBJ1-6 | few | TRBV6-6 | NA | CASREGNSPLHF | TGTGCCAGCAGGGAGGGCAATTCACCCCTCCACTTT
TRBJ1-5 | NA | TRBV7-9 | NA | CASSTGFQPQHF | TGTGCCAGCAGCACAGGGTTCCAGCCCCAGCATTTT